Shown below are 15 T cell receptor beta chains from a single sample sequenced in a study of neurological immune-mediated disorders. One entry per CDR3 protein results from TCRdb running MiXCR on the 5' RACE reads. The sample comprises over 65,000 distinct CDR3 sequences, roughly 10% of which are singletons, and about 1.8% rests with the top ten. What was sequenced was PBMCs. Every receptor here comes from a man aged 50-60 years in good health.

This clonotype was detected only a few times. This chain uses TRBV20-1 with TRBJ2-1, with no clear D. Trimming shortened V by 0 bases and J by 8 bases, and 8 bases separated the two germline ends. Germline CDR1 is DFQATT and CDR2 is SNEGSKA (reference sequence). The CDR3 has 12 residues. The CDR3 spells CSARDDLDEQFF. CDR3 nucleotide sequence: TGCAGTGCTAGAGATGATTTGGATGAGCAGTTCTTC.

This clonotype was counted ten times or more. This rearrangement joins TRBV4-3 to TRBJ2-1, with TRBD2 matching over 14 bases. Germline loops: CDR1 LGHNA, CDR2 YSLEER. The CDR3 extends over 17 amino acids. After removal of 0 bases from V and 7 bases from J, the junction contained 5 bases not matched to a gene. The CDR3 region has the DNA TGCGCCAGCAGCCAAGATAGGCGACTAGCGGGGGGGAATGAGCAGTTCTTC. It yields the protein CASSQDRRLAGGNEQFF.

Many counts were recorded for this clonotype. The genes are TRBV12-3 or TRBV12-4 and TRBJ1-4; the D gene is possibly TRBD1 (6 bases). V was trimmed by 6 bases and J by 8 bases, leaving 16 bases between them. There are 14 residues in the CDR3. CDR3 residues: CASRVQGSNEKLFF. The CDR3 DNA reads as TGTGCCAGCAGGGTACAGGGATCGAACGAAAAACTGTTTTTT.

As concerns this clonotype: This could be a read error, since a much larger clone is one nucleotide away. The chain carries TRBV20-1 and TRBJ2-7, with a possible D match to TRBD2 (6 bases). The germline CDR1 and CDR2 sequences are DFQATT and SNEGSKA (reference sequence). Trimming took 4 bases from V and 3 from J, leaving 10 bases between them. This CDR3 has 12 amino acids. The CDR3 loop reads CSAIGTDYEQYF. CDR3 sequence (DNA): TGCAGTGCTATCGGGACTGACTACGAGCAGTACTTC.

There are many counts of this clonotype. This chain uses TRBV24-1 with TRBJ1-5; no reliable D call. Trimming took off 0 bases at V and 10 bases at J, with 12 bases between the two ends. The CDR3 runs 14 residues. Germline V gene sequence: CDR1 KGHDR, CDR2 SFDVKD. CDR3 residues: CATSDLDEIKPQHF. The CDR3, as DNA: TGTGCCACCAGTGATTTGGACGAAATCAAACCCCAGCATTTT.

This clonotype came up many times. CDR3 residues: CASSDSGQTYNEQFF. The DNA for the CDR3 is TGTGCCAGCAGCGACAGCGGGCAAACTTACAATGAGCAGTTCTTC. This chain uses TRBV9 with TRBJ2-1; maybe TRBD2 (6 bases). This CDR3 region has 15 residues. Germline CDR1 reads SGDLS; CDR2 reads YYNGEE. Trimming removed 3 bases at V and 4 bases at J, with 14 bases between.

Many counts were recorded for this clonotype. The chain joins TRBV21-1 to TRBJ2-7; the listed D gene, TRBD2, was not tested against the DNA. TRBV21-1 is a known pseudogene. The length of the CDR3 is 15 residues. In nucleotides, the CDR3 is TGTGCCAGCAGCAAATGGACTAGATTCTCCTACGAGCAGTACTTC. Protein product: CASSKWTRFSYEQYF.

Turning to this clonotype: The junction does not match germline at one end; this may be a read error. V gene TRBV9 combines with J gene TRBJ2-7; D is ambiguous. CDR1 is SGDLS and CDR2 is YYNGEE in the germline V gene. CDR3 length: 15 residues. CDR3 sequence (DNA): TGTGTCAGCAGCGTAGGAGACTCAAGCTCCTACGAACAGTACTTC. Its translation is CVSSVGDSSSYEQYF. The full variable domain, completed using reference TRBV9 and TRBJ2-7, is DSGVTQTPKHLITATGQRVTLRCSPRSGDLSVYWYQQSLDQGLQFLIQYYNGEERAKGNILERFSAQQFPDLHSELNLSSLELGDSALYFCVSSVGDSSSYEQYFGPGTRLTVT.

This clonotype has just a few counts. In DNA, the CDR3 is TGTGCCAGCAGAGACCCGGGACTAGCGGCCTCCTACGAGCAGTACTTC. Its protein product is CASRDPGLAASYEQYF. The V call is TRBV6-2 or TRBV6-3, the J call TRBJ2-7, with 11 bases matching TRBD2. Trimming at V came to 6 bases and at J to 0 bases, leaving 7 bases not matched to a gene. The CDR3 runs to 16 residues. Germline values: CDR1 MNHEY, CDR2 SVGEGT.

Ten or more counts support this clonotype. The chain recombines TRBV7-2 with TRBJ2-1; TRBD1 or TRBD2 may be the D gene (5 bases each). Trimming shortened V by 3 bases and J by 2 bases, and 17 bases separated the two germline ends. CDR3 length: 17 amino acids. Looked up from germline, CDR1 is SGHTA and CDR2 is FQGNSA. CDR3 sequence: CASSFYSGTPTYNEQFF. CDR3 sequence (DNA): TGTGCCAGCAGCTTTTATTCCGGGACCCCGACCTACAATGAGCAGTTCTTC. Filled out from reference TRBV7-2 and TRBJ2-1, the complete variable domain reads GAGVSQSPSNKVTEKGKDVELRCDPISGHTALYWYRQSLGQGLEFLIYFQGNSAPDKSGLPSDRFSAERTGGSVSTLTIQRTQQEDSAVYLCASSFYSGTPTYNEQFFGPGTRLTVL.

This clonotype was recorded many times. V and J are TRBV21-1 and TRBJ2-5; the DNA was not compared with TRBD2, the D call given in the table. TRBV21-1 is a documented pseudogene. CDR3 length: 17 amino acids. The CDR3 region has the DNA TGTGCCAGCAGCAAAGCGGAGGGTTCGCGGAGACAAGAGACCCAGTACTTC. Translation gives CASSKAEGSRRQETQYF.

This clonotype has a count of ten or more. The chain recombines TRBV20-1 with TRBJ2-1, with TRBD2 matching over 10 bases. Germline V lookup: CDR1 DFQATT, CDR2 SNEGSKA (reference sequence). The V gene end was trimmed by 2 bases and the J gene end by 2 bases; junction bases not matched to a gene: 0. This CDR3 has 14 residues. The CDR3 protein is CSARLAGAYNEQFF. In DNA form, the CDR3 reads TGCAGTGCTAGACTAGCGGGAGCCTACAATGAGCAGTTCTTC.

This clonotype came up many times. V and J are TRBV20-1 and TRBJ2-1; 9 nucleotides line up with TRBD2. CDR3 length: 15 residues. Per the germline V gene, CDR1 is DFQATT and CDR2 is SNEGSKA (reference sequence). Trimming removed 0 bases from V and 3 bases from J; junction bases left unmatched: 3. The CDR3: CSAREREGLYNEQFF. CDR3 coding DNA: TGCAGTGCTAGAGAGCGGGAGGGCCTCTACAATGAGCAGTTCTTC.

The CDR3 nucleotides are TGTGCCAGCAGTTTATCTTCAGGCTATGGCTACACCTTC. Protein: CASSLSSGYGYTF. The V call is TRBV28, the J call TRBJ1-2, with D unclear. CDR1 and CDR2 (germline): MDHEN, SYDVKM. V was trimmed by 1 base and J by 4 bases, leaving 7 bases between them. The CDR3 consists of 13 residues.

This clonotype was seen ten or more times. J is TRBJ1-1 and V is TRBV19; D unclear. Germline V gene sequence: CDR1 LNHDA, CDR2 SQIVND (reference sequence). The CDR3 extends over 13 amino acids. V was trimmed by 7 bases and J by 3 bases, leaving 12 bases between them. The CDR3: CASTERPYTEAFF. The DNA for the CDR3 is TGTGCCAGTACCGAACGACCGTACACTGAAGCTTTCTTT. The full variable domain, in which reference TRBV19 and TRBJ1-1 provide the parts outside the CDR3, is DGGITQSPKYLFRKEGQNVTLSCEQNLNHDAMYWYRQDPGQGLRLIYYSQIVNDFQKGDIAEGYSVSREKKESFPLTVTSAQKNPTAFYLCASTERPYTEAFFGQGTRLTVV.